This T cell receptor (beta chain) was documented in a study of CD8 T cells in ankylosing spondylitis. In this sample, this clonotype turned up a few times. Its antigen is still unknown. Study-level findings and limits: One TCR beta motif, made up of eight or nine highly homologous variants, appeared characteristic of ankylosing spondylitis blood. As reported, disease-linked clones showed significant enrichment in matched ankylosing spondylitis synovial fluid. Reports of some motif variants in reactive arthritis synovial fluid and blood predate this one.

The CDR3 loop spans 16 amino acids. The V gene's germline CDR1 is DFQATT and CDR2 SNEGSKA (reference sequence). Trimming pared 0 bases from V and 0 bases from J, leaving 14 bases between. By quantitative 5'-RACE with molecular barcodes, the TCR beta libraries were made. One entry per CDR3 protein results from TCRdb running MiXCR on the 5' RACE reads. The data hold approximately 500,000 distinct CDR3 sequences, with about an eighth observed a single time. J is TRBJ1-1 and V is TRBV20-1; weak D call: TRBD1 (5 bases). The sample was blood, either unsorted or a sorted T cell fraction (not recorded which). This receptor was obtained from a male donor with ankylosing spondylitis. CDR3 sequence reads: CSARDPREDMNTEAFF. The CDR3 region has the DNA TGCAGTGCTAGAGACCCTCGAGAGGACATGAACACTGAAGCTTTCTTT.